Given below is one T cell receptor (beta chain) in context. Germline V lookup: CDR1 MNHNS, CDR2 SASEGT. V gave up 1 base and J gave up 3 bases, with 13 bases separating them. This CDR3 contains 16 residues. The authors' processing: Reference gene primer amplification gave estimated nucleated cell counts. Sequencing used immunoSEQ multiplex PCR; TCRdb keeps in-frame clones, though not all of them. The DNA gave D and trimming, while V, J and clone size come from that table. The sample holds about 490,000 clones; over 75% are singletons and the top ten take approximately 3.4%. This record comes from a study of blood T cell repertoires in COVID-19. For the study at large: Collection of acute and convalescent COVID-19 samples took place in the United States, Italy and Spain. PBMCs, B-cell-depleted T cells, or T cells provided the cDNA or gDNA that made up the material.

The material sequenced was peripheral blood. The V and J genes are TRBV6-1 and TRBJ1-5, with D unclear. The TCR originated in a human donor in a cohort sampled during active COVID-19. DNA for the CDR3: TGTGCCAGCAGTGAAGTCGGAGGAGGGTACAATCAGCCCCAGCATTTT. Translation: CASSEVGGGYNQPQHF.